This T cell receptor (beta chain) is from a study of patients and donors after allogeneic stem cell transplantation. A single record per CDR3 protein comes from TCRdb applying MiXCR to the RT-PCR reads. This sample carries a few hundred thousand distinct CDR3 sequences, over 12% of them seen once, and the ten largest clones take under 14%. Trimming cost V 4 bases and J 3 bases, with 12 bases left between them. Germline V gives CDR1 SQVTM, CDR2 ANQGSEA. CDR3 length: 13 amino acids. Only a few counts were recorded for this clonotype. This sequence originates from a human donor who was either an allogeneic HSCT recipient or a stem cell or donor lymphocyte infusion donor (not recorded which). It is not recorded whose cells these are; they may come from a transplant donor. Input material: blood, either unsorted or a sorted T cell fraction (not recorded which). This rearrangement joins TRBV29-1 to TRBJ1-2; tentatively, D is TRBD1 (5 bases). The DNA of the CDR3 is TGCAGCGTTGGGGCGGGACGGGACTATGGCTACACCTTC. Translated: CSVGAGRDYGYTF.